This passage covers 29 T cell receptor beta chains from one sample sequenced in a study of T-cell reconstitution after alpha-beta-depleted transplantation in children. Researchers prepared the TCRbeta library using unique molecular identifiers, the study reports. A single record per CDR3 protein comes from TCRdb applying MiXCR to the PCR reads. Altogether 640,000 or so distinct CDR3 sequences are present, over 15% being singletons, with the ten largest covering 0.85% to 1.3%. The starting material was PBMCs from the stem cell graft donor, obtained from the stem cell graft. The origin of the receptors is a human donor who donated a stem cell graft to a child with acute myeloid leukemia.

The CDR3 loop reads CASSYFGGAADTQYF. The CDR3 nucleotides are TGTGCCAGCAGTTACTTCGGGGGGGCGGCAGATACGCAGTATTTT. The chain has TRBV6-2 or TRBV6-3 and TRBJ2-3, with 8 bases fitting TRBD2. Germline CDR1 is MNHEY and CDR2 is SVGEGT. The CDR3 runs to 15 residues. Trimming took 1 base from V and 4 from J; bases not matched to a gene: 4.

In this sample, this clonotype turned up a few times. This rearrangement joins TRBV9 to TRBJ2-7, with 8 bases fitting TRBD1. Losses at the gene ends were 2 bases for V and 2 bases for J; bases not matched to a gene: 9. This CDR3 has 16 amino acids. In germline, CDR1 is SGDLS, CDR2 YYNGEE. The CDR3: CASSVSRDRPTYEQYF. The CDR3 coding sequence is TGTGCCAGCAGCGTCTCCCGGGACAGGCCCACCTACGAGCAGTACTTC.

There are many counts of this clonotype. The chain has TRBV20-1 and TRBJ1-2; a weak D match, TRBD1 (6 bases). With 0 bases removed from V and 4 bases from J, the gap between germline ends came to 27 bases. There are 19 residues in the CDR3. The germline V gene encodes CDR1 DFQATT and CDR2 SNEGSKA (reference sequence). CDR3 coding DNA: TGCAGTGCTAGAGATCCACGGGGGGGGGCGGGTGAGATGAGCTATGGCTACACCTTC. This gives the protein CSARDPRGGAGEMSYGYTF.

This clonotype showed up many times. J is TRBJ2-2 and V is TRBV20-1; tentatively, D is TRBD1 (6 bases). This CDR3 region has 13 residues. Germline assignment: CDR1 DFQATT and CDR2 SNEGSKA (reference sequence). Trimming shortened V by 2 bases and J by 5 bases, and 9 bases separated the two germline ends. CDR3 coding DNA: TGCAGTGCTAGACCCACAGGGACCGGGGAGCTGTTTTTT. Protein product: CSARPTGTGELFF.

This clonotype was detected a few times. The V and J genes are TRBV6-2 or TRBV6-3 and TRBJ1-2, with 7 positions matching TRBD1. The germline gives CDR1 MNHEY, CDR2 SVGEGT. The CDR3 runs to 17 residues. J gave up 1 base and V 7 bases, and 15 bases lay outside the gene matches. Here the CDR3 reads CASTPPRRDRNNYGYTF. The CDR3 nucleotides are TGTGCCAGCACACCTCCACGTCGGGACAGAAATAACTATGGCTACACCTTC.

This clonotype was recorded at least ten times. This chain links TRBV27 with TRBJ1-2; 7 bases agree with TRBD1. Germline V gives CDR1 MNHEY, CDR2 SMNVEV (reference sequence). The CDR3 is 13 amino acids. Trimming took 5 bases from V and 4 from J; bases not matched to a gene: 4. Written as DNA, the CDR3 is TGTGCCAGCAGTCCCGGGGACAGCTATGGCTACACCTTC. It yields the protein CASSPGDSYGYTF.

V gene TRBV13 combines with J gene TRBJ2-5, with 7 bases lining up with TRBD1. CDR3 length equals 14 residues. Germline-derived CDR1 and CDR2 are PRHDT and FYEKMQ (reference sequence). V was clipped by 4 bases and J by 4 bases; unmatched bases: 6. This CDR3 reads CASSSDREGETQYF. The DNA for the CDR3 is TGTGCCAGCAGCTCCGACAGGGAAGGAGAGACCCAGTACTTC.

The J gene is TRBJ2-2, the V gene TRBV29-1; no firm D call. This CDR3 spans 14 amino acids. V was trimmed by 4 bases and J by 1 base, leaving 10 bases between them. CDR1 is SQVTM and CDR2 is ANQGSEA in the germline V gene. The CDR3 nucleotides read TGCAGCGTTGGTAGGGCAGGGAACACCGGGGAGCTGTTTTTT. It specifies CSVGRAGNTGELFF.

This clonotype appeared a single time. This chain uses TRBV7-8 with TRBJ1-1; D is perhaps TRBD1 (6 bases). The V gene's germline CDR1 is SGHVS and CDR2 FQNEAQ. CDR3 length equals 14 residues. V dropped 5 bases and J dropped 11 bases, with 21 bases sitting between them. In DNA form, the CDR3 reads TGTGCCAGCAGCCCAAGGACAGCCTCCTGGGGGGCTTTCTTT. Translating it yields CASSPRTASWGAFF.

The J gene is TRBJ2-5, the V gene TRBV15; TRBD1 might be the D (6 bases). CDR1 LNHNV and CDR2 YYDKDF come from the germline V gene (reference sequence). CDR3 size: 12 residues. Trimming shortened V by 8 bases and J by 3 bases, and 10 bases separated the two germline ends. In nucleotides, the CDR3 is TGTGCCACCGCGACAGGAAAAGAGACCCAGTACTTC. Translating gives CATATGKETQYF.

The sample holds many counts of this clonotype. This sequence joins TRBV20-1 and TRBJ2-2, with D possibly being TRBD1 (5 bases). This CDR3 is 14 amino acids long. Trimming pared 0 bases from V and 2 bases from J, leaving 7 bases between. From germline, CDR1 is DFQATT and CDR2 SNEGSKA (reference sequence). The CDR3 reads CSAREWGNTGELFF. CDR3 nucleotide sequence: TGCAGTGCTAGAGAGTGGGGCAACACCGGGGAGCTGTTTTTT.

To note about this clonotype: The conserved closing phenylalanine or tryptophan is absent in this CDR3, likely reflecting a read error. The V call is TRBV7-3, the J call TRBJ2-1; D possibly corresponds to TRBD1 (5 bases). Trimming stripped 6 bases from V and 0 bases from J, with 12 bases between. This CDR3 is built from 15 residues. Germline CDR1 and CDR2: SGHTA and FQGTGA. CDR3 loop: CASSPDRSSYNEQFS. As DNA, the CDR3 is TGTGCCAGCAGTCCAGACAGAAGCTCCTACAATGAGCAGTTCTCC.

The table lists this clonotype with a few counts. The genes are TRBV28 and TRBJ2-5, with D maybe TRBD2 (5 bases). Germline CDR1 reads MDHEN; CDR2 reads SYDVKM. CDR3 length: 16 residues. V was pared by 5 bases and J by 4 bases, with 20 bases between. CDR3 bases: TGTGCCAGCAGTGCCATCGTGGAGGAGGTGGGAGAGACCCAGTACTTC. Its protein product is CASSAIVEEVGETQYF.

Details on this clonotype: Being one base from a much bigger clone, this may be a read error. The chain couples TRBV20-1 to TRBJ2-7, with a possible D match to TRBD1 (5 bases). Germline V gene data show CDR1 as DFQATT and CDR2 as SNEGSKA (reference sequence). Deletions cut 0 bases from V and 0 bases from J, with 12 bases between. The CDR3 length is 15 residues. Here the CDR3 reads CSARDEGVFSYEQYV. In DNA form, the CDR3 reads TGCAGTGCTAGAGATGAAGGGGTATTCTCCTACGAGCAGTACGTC.

This clonotype was detected a few times. The CDR3 DNA follows: TGTGCCAGCAGCCGCCTACTAGCGGGGGGGACCGGGGAGCTGTTTTTT. Its translation: CASSRLLAGGTGELFF. The J gene is TRBJ2-2, the V gene TRBV4-2, with 13 bases identical to TRBD2. CDR3 length: 16 amino acids. The J segment lost 5 bases and the V segment lost 4 bases, leaving 4 bases of the junction unmatched. Germline V gives CDR1 LGHNA, CDR2 YNFKEQ.

This clonotype was picked up a small number of times. The chain couples TRBV7-9 to TRBJ1-2; tentative D call: TRBD1 (6 bases). Germline lookup yields CDR1 SEHNR and CDR2 FQNEAQ (reference sequence). The CDR3 has 14 residues. V was cut by 3 bases and J by 4 bases, with 12 bases left in between. CDR3 region: CASSFGQLLYGYTF. The CDR3 coding sequence is TGTGCCAGCAGCTTTGGACAGTTACTCTATGGCTACACCTTC.

The CDR3: CASRPGATGGGRERTGELFF. In DNA, the CDR3 is TGTGCCAGCAGGCCCGGAGCGACAGGGGGCGGCCGTGAGAGAACCGGGGAGCTGTTTTTT. The chain carries TRBV11-2 and TRBJ2-2, with TRBD1 identical over 10 bases. V was pared by 6 bases and J by 5 bases, with 21 bases of the junction left unmatched. Per the germline V gene, CDR1 is SGHAT and CDR2 is FQNNGV. The CDR3 consists of 20 residues.

The CDR3 loop is CASSHRTQYNEQFF. The CDR3 DNA follows: TGCGCCAGCAGCCATAGGACACAATACAATGAGCAGTTCTTC. The chain joins TRBV5-1 to TRBJ2-1; the D gene is possibly TRBD1 (5 bases). With 4 bases removed from V and 4 bases from J, the gap between germline ends came to 12 bases. The CDR3 is 14 amino acids. CDR1 is SGHRS, CDR2 YFSETQ, per germline.

This clonotype was seen a few times. The CDR3 coding sequence is TGTGCCAGCAGCCTCGGAGACGTGAGGACTGAAGCTTTCTTT. Protein sequence: CASSLGDVRTEAFF. The chain combines TRBV7-2 with TRBJ1-1; no firm D call. The germline V and J ends were trimmed by 5 bases and 5 bases, with 15 bases remaining between them. The germline CDR1 and CDR2 sequences are SGHTA and FQGNSA. CDR3 length: 14 amino acids.

This clonotype has at least ten counts. The V and J genes are TRBV29-1 and TRBJ1-1; possibly TRBD1 for D (5 bases). Trimming shortened V by 8 bases and J by 1 base, and 14 bases separated the two germline ends. The CDR3 extends over 13 amino acids. Per germline, CDR1 SQVTM and CDR2 ANQGSEA. CDR3: CSSGWGGNTEAFF. The CDR3 DNA follows: TGCAGCTCTGGGTGGGGGGGGAACACTGAAGCTTTCTTT. Full variable domain (rest looked up from reference TRBV29-1 and TRBJ1-1): SAVISQKPSRDICQRGTSLTIQCQVDSQVTMMFWYRQQPGQSLTLIATANQGSEATYESGFVIDKFPISRPNLTFSTLTVSNMSPEDSSIYLCSSGWGGNTEAFFGQGTRLTVV.

This clonotype was observed at least ten times. J is TRBJ2-5 and V is TRBV29-1, with D hard to call. Per the germline V gene, CDR1 is SQVTM and CDR2 is ANQGSEA. V gave up 6 bases and J gave up 2 bases, with 7 bases separating them. The CDR3 runs to 11 residues. CDR3 nucleotide sequence: TGCAGCGTCCAATATCAAGAGACCCAGTACTTC. This gives the protein CSVQYQETQYF.

This clonotype turned up a few times. The V gene is TRBV21-1, the J gene TRBJ1-5; no check of the table's D call, TRBD1, against the DNA was made. TRBV21-1 is deemed a pseudogene. The CDR3 consists of 9 residues. CDR3 residues: CASTGPQHF. CDR3 coding DNA: TGTGCCAGTACAGGGCCCCAGCATTTT.

This clonotype came up a few times. The chain employs TRBV7-2 and TRBJ2-1, with 12 bases fitting TRBD2. V shed 2 bases, J shed 7 bases, and the junction held 6 bases outside the gene matches. The CDR3 totals 16 residues. Germline CDR1 and CDR2: SGHTA and FQGNSA. The CDR3 nucleotides read TGTGCCAGCAGCTTAACGACTAGCGGGGGATCTAATGAGCAGTTCTTC. Translating it yields CASSLTTSGGSNEQFF.

This clonotype was observed at least ten times. The gene calls are TRBV4-3 and TRBJ2-7; 9 nucleotides align to TRBD2. V shed 0 bases, J shed 1 base, and the junction held 10 bases outside the gene matches. Germline loops: CDR1 LGHNA, CDR2 YSLEER. The CDR3 sequence is 18 residues long. The CDR3 DNA reads as TGCGCCAGCAGCCAAGATACAAGCGGGGGGCTTCCGTCCTACGAGCAGTACTTC. Translation gives CASSQDTSGGLPSYEQYF.

This clonotype was observed a handful of times. The chain joins TRBV7-3 to TRBJ2-5; D may correspond to TRBD1 or TRBD2 (5 bases each). The V end was cut by 1 base, the J end by 5 bases, with 8 bases between. The CDR3 loop spans 13 amino acids. The germline V gene has CDR1 SGHTA and CDR2 FQGTGA. The CDR3 nucleotides are TGTGCCAGCAGCTTAAGCAGGGAGGAGACCCAGTACTTC. Translation gives CASSLSREETQYF.

The rearrangement uses TRBV7-2 and TRBJ1-2; D is ambiguous. V was cut by 5 bases and J by 8 bases, with 18 bases left in between. This CDR3 contains 14 residues. From germline, CDR1 is SGHTA and CDR2 FQGNSA. The CDR3 region is CASSREAPPGGYTF. The CDR3 bases are TGTGCCAGCAGCAGAGAGGCACCCCCGGGAGGCTACACCTTC.

The CDR3 DNA is TGCAGTGCTACACCGGGACTACACAATGAGCAGTTCTTC. Translated, it gives CSATPGLHNEQFF. This chain connects TRBV20-1 to TRBJ2-1; TRBD2 aligns across 7 bases. This CDR3 is 13 amino acids long. V lost 4 bases to trimming and J lost 5 bases; unmatched junction nucleotides: 5. The V gene's germline CDR1 is DFQATT and CDR2 SNEGSKA (reference sequence).

This clonotype has only a few counts. The rearrangement uses TRBV20-1 and TRBJ2-5; tentative D call: TRBD1 (6 bases). The CDR3 totals 14 residues. With 0 bases removed from V and 2 bases from J, the gap between germline ends came to 10 bases. Germline CDR1 and CDR2: DFQATT and SNEGSKA (reference sequence). The CDR3 is CSARETGPQETQYF. The CDR3 bases are TGCAGTGCTAGAGAGACAGGTCCGCAAGAGACCCAGTACTTC.

This clonotype was seen more than once but under ten times. The chain has TRBV20-1 and TRBJ1-6, with D perhaps matching TRBD1 (5 bases). CDR3 length: 14 residues. Germline-derived CDR1 and CDR2 are DFQATT and SNEGSKA (reference sequence). V lost 1 base and J 7 bases, leaving 11 bases between the germline ends. Here the CDR3 DNA reads TGCAGTGCTAGAGCCGGGACTAGCAATTCACCCCTCCACTTT. The encoded protein is CSARAGTSNSPLHF.